This record covers a single T cell receptor (beta chain). The antigen is undetermined. This sample's time point: week 11, during vaccination. A 20-mer mutant IDH1 peptide at 300 ug was injected subcutaneously with topical imiquimod. The entry originates in a study of a mutant IDH1 vaccine in newly diagnosed glioma. Looking at the study overall: Patients had eight vaccinations, in weeks 1, 3, 5, 7, 11, 15, 19 and 23.

Trimming cost V 11 bases and J 4 bases, with 12 bases left between them. The CDR3 totals 13 residues. Germline CDR1 is MDHEN and CDR2 is SYDVKM. Only in-frame clones appear in the TCRdb table, and some are missing; sequencing was by immunoSEQ multiplex PCR. The data contain approximately 110,000 clones, about 90% of them singletons. This rearrangement joins TRBV28 to TRBJ2-6; D possibly corresponds to TRBD1 (6 bases). The sequence came from a woman in her fifties or sixties with glioma. This sample comprised PBMCs, obtained from a glioma patient whose treatment included an IDH1 peptide vaccine. CDR3 amino acids: CAVTGSGANVLTF. The CDR3 DNA reads TGTGCCGTCACAGGGTCAGGGGCCAACGTCCTGACTTTC.